This TCR beta chain was documented in a study of T cell responses to AZD1222 COVID-19 vaccine (dated by TCRdb to the early 2020s). Regarding the study in general: A total of just over 230 trial participants underwent TCR sequencing, of whom approximately 200 had received two doses of AZD1222 and around 25 had received two doses of the MenACWY control vaccine. Trial participants were enrolled by age into 18-55, 56-69 and 70-plus year subgroups, with about 150, 28 and 57 TCR-sequenced participants respectively. What the work shows at the level of the full study, not this receptor alone: In the small 56-69-year group, the increase in depth fell short of significance, most likely because of low power. No day 14 peak-response samples were available, so repertoires were characterized only after the peak T cell response. Conclusions about previously exposed vaccinees were limited because only six AZD1222 recipients were SARS-CoV-2 seropositive at baseline. Participants were mostly white British and included more females than males, and it was suggested by the authors that clonal diversity may have been underestimated. CD4 TCRs associated with the vaccine covered the entire spike protein, and the dominant responses were in regions 160-218 and 743-854. After two AZD1222 doses, spike-specific TCR breadth and depth were significantly higher than at day 0 and than in MenACWY recipients. Reportedly, almost half of the unique spike-specific TCRs recognized epitopes lying outside the regions that are mutated in the B.1.351 and B.1.1.7 variants.

Of note for this clone: It lacks a known antigen. Base qualities are missing; no much larger clone stands one base away.

The CDR3 covers 13 residues, taking in both the cysteine and the phenylalanine. The entry retains the CDR3 DNA only, 39 bases that are in frame from base 1. Sequences LNHDA (CDR1) and SQIVND (CDR2) are obtained from the germline V gene (reference sequence). V and J are truncated by 3 bases and 6 bases respectively, leaving an intervening sequence of 11 bases. According to the study, the label for this sample's time point signals: about 28 days (+/-7) after the second vaccine dose. Because spike-specific TCR depth and breadth did not differ between the two schedules, AZD1222 recipients who got a second dose at roughly 4 weeks were pooled with those who got a second dose at roughly 12 weeks. Vaccinee samples came from UK trials COV001 and COV002, including a single-blind randomized controlled phase 2/3 trial of AZD1222 (ChAdOx1 nCoV-19) in healthy adults. Trial participant PBMC samples were collected at day 0 and day 28 after the second dose for TCRbeta chain sequencing.

The CDR3 regions of human TCRbeta chains were subjected to immunosequencing. In the original analysis: TCRs in the repertoires were matched against a reference library of SARS-CoV-2-specific TCRs that had been generated with the MIRA antigen-specificity platform. Breadth was defined as the fraction of unique TCRs that were SARS-CoV-2-associated. Depth was defined as the fraction of total T cells that were SARS-CoV-2-associated. Using the MIRA data, every spike-specific TCR was mapped to the spike region that the TCR reacted to and assigned to either a CD4 or a CD8 class. Log10-transformed breadth and depth values were compared by one-way ANOVA with Sidak's multiple comparisons tests. Not all clones reach the TCRdb copy of this immuneACCESS table, which keeps in-frame sequences only. Checked studies attribute under half of the gap to unresolved V genes and leave the rest unexplained. D and trimming come from the DNA, and the V and J calls and clone size come from that table. In all, the sample holds around 140,000 clones, and around nine tenths of those were seen once. In total, the top ten clones hold 3.5% to 4.5% of the sample.

This receptor was obtained from an adult who received the AZD1222 COVID-19 vaccine. The sequenced sample was peripheral blood, obtained 28 days after the second AZD1222 dose. Recombination linked TRBV19 to TRBJ1-2, and possibly TRBD1, on 5 matching bases. The CDR3 sequence is CASSIWGRDGYTF. In nucleotide form, the sequence is TGTGCCAGTAGTATTTGGGGCCGGGATGGCTACACCTTC.